Sequencing of this T cell receptor (beta chain) was carried out in a study of blood T cell repertoires in COVID-19. As for the study in general: Donors in the United States, Italy and Spain gave samples during acute or convalescent COVID-19. PBMCs, B-cell-depleted T cells, or T cells provided the cDNA or gDNA that made up the material.

In the original processing: Estimates of nucleated cell counts were drawn from the amplification of reference gene primers. Clones were read by immunoSEQ multiplex PCR, and TCRdb kept only the in-frame ones, dropping some. V, J and clone size are taken as reported in that table, and D and trimming were inferred from the DNA itself. This sample has 180,000 or so clones, with around 87% found just once. The CDR3 runs 9 residues. Germline CDR1 reads DFQATT; CDR2 reads SNEGSKA (reference sequence). The V gene lost 4 bases and the J gene lost 10 bases, with 7 bases spanning the gap. Sequenced sample: peripheral blood. The chain combines TRBV20-1 with TRBJ1-2; no firm D call. The receptor was isolated from a man between 18 and 29 years old with active or convalescent COVID-19. CDR3 nucleotide sequence: TGCAGTGCTATTCGGGACTACACCTTC. Residues: CSAIRDYTF.